This passage covers 29 T cell receptor beta chains from one sample sequenced in a study of control samples from healthy donors and cancer patients. Clones were sequenced by immunoSEQ multiplex PCR, and TCRdb holds only the in-frame ones, with some missing. The sample has around 180,000 clones, 88% seen once. The sample was blood. The receptors shown here come from a woman in her 30s in good health.

The rearrangement uses TRBV5-1 and TRBJ2-3, with 8 bases aligning to TRBD2. The CDR3 extends over 14 amino acids. The J segment lost 4 bases and the V segment lost 6 bases, leaving 7 bases of the junction unmatched. CDR1 is SGHRS, CDR2 YFSETQ, per germline. The CDR3 nucleotides read TGCGCCAGCATGGGACTAGTGGGTGCAGATACGCAGTATTTT. Amino acid sequence: CASMGLVGADTQYF. Full variable domain (missing parts from reference TRBV5-1 and TRBJ2-3): KAGVTQTPRYLIKTRGQQVTLSCSPISGHRSVSWYQQTPGQGLQFLFEYFSETQRNKGNFPGRFSGRQFSNSRSEMNVSTLELGDSALYLCASMGLVGADTQYFGPGTRLTVL.

This CDR3 is CSGPSRDTQYF. CDR3 in DNA: TGCAGTGGCCCTTCAAGAGATACGCAGTATTTT. J is TRBJ2-3 and V is TRBV20-1; D unclear. This CDR3 is 11 amino acids long. Germline CDR1 reads DFQATT; CDR2 reads SNEGSKA (reference sequence). Trimming removed 7 bases from V and 5 bases from J, with 10 bases in between.

In its sample, this clone was seen once. The J gene is TRBJ2-2, the V gene TRBV28, with D maybe TRBD2 (5 bases). The V and J ends lost 10 bases and 4 bases respectively, with 22 bases between them. Germline V gives CDR1 MDHEN, CDR2 SYDVKM. The CDR3 contains 16 residues. This chain's CDR3 is CAILNLSAGPTGELFF. CDR3 DNA: TGTGCCATCCTAAATCTAAGCGCGGGTCCCACCGGGGAGCTGTTTTTT.

The chain uses TRBV12-5 and TRBJ2-1; 11 bases are a match to TRBD2. V shed 1 base and J 3 bases; nucleotides not matched to a gene: 5. CDR1 LGHNT and CDR2 FRNRAP come from the germline V gene. CDR3 length: 17 residues. CDR3 residues: CASGLGLAGGFYNEQFF. The CDR3 DNA sequence: TGTGCTAGTGGTTTGGGTCTAGCGGGAGGATTCTACAATGAGCAGTTCTTC.

The chain recombines TRBV2 with TRBJ1-4, with TRBD1 matching over 10 bases. Unmatched junction bases numbered 3, after V lost 5 bases and J lost 0 bases. Germline V gene data show CDR1 as SNHLY and CDR2 as FYNNEI. CDR3 length equals 16 residues. CDR3 sequence reads: CASSPGTGATNEKLFF. The CDR3 region has the DNA TGTGCCAGCAGTCCCGGGACAGGGGCAACTAATGAAAAACTGTTTTTT.

The chain links TRBV7-9 to TRBJ1-4; D ambiguous. The germline gives CDR1 SEHNR, CDR2 FQNEAQ (reference sequence). V was pared by 5 bases and J by 6 bases, with 7 bases between. This CDR3 is built from 12 residues. In DNA, the CDR3 is TGTGCCAGCAGCGACGACCATGAAAAACTGTTTTTT. This encodes CASSDDHEKLFF.

The chain recombines TRBV28 with TRBJ1-6, with 10 bases fitting TRBD1. The CDR3 length is 15 residues. V trimming: 6 bases; J trimming: 11 bases; junction bases outside the gene matches: 10. CDR1 is MDHEN and CDR2 is SYDVKM in the germline V gene. CDR3 bases: TGTGCCAGCAGAGAGTGGACAGGGGGAAGGACACCCCTCCACTTT. Its protein is CASREWTGGRTPLHF.

Remarks on this clone: The limits of the CDR3 on the DNA are not certain, so only TCRdb's listed CDR3 is given. The chain joins TRBV21-1 to TRBJ1-1. TRBV21-1 is labeled a pseudogene. The CDR3 spans 17 amino acids, including both terminal residues. This CDR3 is CASSKGGTVGGGTEAFF.

The chain is built from TRBV11-2 and TRBJ1-2; 9 bases agree with TRBD1. CDR1 is SGHAT, CDR2 FQNNGV, per germline. CDR3 length equals 15 residues. The V and J ends lost 0 bases and 8 bases, in that order; junction bases with no gene match: 7. CDR3: CASSLEGNRGLGYTF. As DNA, the CDR3 is TGTGCCAGCAGCTTAGAAGGGAACAGGGGGCTAGGCTACACCTTC.

The J gene is TRBJ2-3, the V gene TRBV9, with D possibly being TRBD1 or TRBD2 (6 bases each). V was pared by 2 bases and J by 4 bases, with 14 bases between. This CDR3 is built from 15 residues. Germline V gene lookup returns CDR1 SGDLS and CDR2 YYNGEE. The CDR3 region has the DNA TGTGCCAGCAGCGTCCCGGGGGCGATGGCAGATACGCAGTATTTT. As protein: CASSVPGAMADTQYF.

CDR3 DNA sequence: TGTGCCAGCAGCGCCTATCCTCAAGATCAGCCCCAGCATTTT. This encodes CASSAYPQDQPQHF. The rearrangement joins TRBV9 to TRBJ1-5; D gene uncertain. This CDR3 has 14 amino acids. The V end was cut by 3 bases, the J end by 5 bases, with 12 bases between. Germline-derived CDR1 and CDR2 are SGDLS and YYNGEE.

The chain has TRBV27 and TRBJ1-2; 9 bases are shared with TRBD1. Trimming removed 10 bases from V and 8 bases from J; junction bases left unmatched: 11. From germline, CDR1 is MNHEY and CDR2 SMNVEV (reference sequence). The CDR3 has 13 amino acids. CDR3 sequence: CATTTDRGDGYTF. CDR3 sequence (DNA): TGTGCCACCACTACGGACAGGGGAGACGGCTACACCTTC.

The chain couples TRBV20-1 to TRBJ2-7; 10 positions agree with TRBD2. This CDR3 is 14 amino acids long. CDR1 and CDR2 (germline): DFQATT, SNEGSKA (reference sequence). The J segment lost 7 bases and the V segment lost 3 bases, leaving 9 bases of the junction unmatched. The CDR3 sequence: CSASPSGLAREQYF. For the CDR3, the DNA is TGCAGTGCTAGTCCTTCGGGACTAGCGAGGGAGCAGTACTTC.

The gene calls are TRBV2 and TRBJ1-1; the D gene is possibly TRBD1 (6 bases). Germline V lookup: CDR1 SNHLY, CDR2 FYNNEI. Trimming stripped 0 bases from V and 10 bases from J, with 12 bases between. This CDR3 has 13 amino acids. In DNA, the CDR3 is TGTGCCAGCAGTGAAGCAGTAAAGGGGGTAGCTTTCTTT. Its protein is CASSEAVKGVAFF.

The chain uses TRBV5-1 and TRBJ1-4; possibly TRBD1 for D (5 bases). V lost 0 bases and J lost 10, with 16 bases in between. The CDR3 runs 15 residues. The germline gives CDR1 SGHRS, CDR2 YFSETQ. This chain's CDR3 is CASSLEAQQRGKLFF. The CDR3 region has the DNA TGCGCCAGCAGCTTGGAGGCTCAACAGAGGGGAAAACTGTTTTTT.

The chain recombines TRBV5-1 with TRBJ2-1; tentative D call: TRBD1 (5 bases). The CDR3 extends over 14 amino acids. Germline CDR1 SGHRS, CDR2 YFSETQ. The V and J ends lost 0 bases and 8 bases respectively, with 12 bases between them. The chain's CDR3 is CASSLEVRVYEQFF. The CDR3 region has the DNA TGCGCCAGCAGCTTGGAGGTCAGGGTCTATGAGCAGTTCTTC.

The chain combines TRBV6-5 with TRBJ2-4; D is perhaps TRBD1 (6 bases). This CDR3 has 15 residues. Deletions cut 6 bases from V and 1 base from J, with 13 bases between. Germline V lookup: CDR1 MNHEY, CDR2 SVGAGI. The CDR3 region is CASRDSRGAKNIQYF. The DNA for the CDR3 is TGTGCCAGCAGGGACAGCCGAGGGGCCAAAAACATTCAGTACTTC.

The chain's CDR3 is CATGSGGRETQYF. The CDR3 bases are TGTGCCACCGGGTCGGGGGGACGGGAGACCCAGTACTTC. The chain couples TRBV24-1 to TRBJ2-5, with 7 bases identical to TRBD2. The CDR3 has 13 amino acids. Trimming at V came to 9 bases and at J to 5 bases, leaving 8 bases not matched to a gene. Germline lookup yields CDR1 KGHDR and CDR2 SFDVKD.

The CDR3 here is CASSIEGRWTYEQYF. CDR3 DNA: TGTGCCAGTAGTATAGAGGGACGGTGGACCTACGAGCAGTACTTC. J is TRBJ2-7 and V is TRBV19; either TRBD1 or TRBD2 may fit D (5 bases each). Trimming took off 0 bases at V and 2 bases at J, with 11 bases between the two ends. This CDR3 region has 15 residues. Germline CDR1 is LNHDA and CDR2 is SQIVND (reference sequence).

The gene calls are TRBV6-4 and TRBJ1-1; D unresolved. The CDR3 extends over 15 amino acids. The germline V and J ends were trimmed by 6 bases and 4 bases, with 18 bases remaining between them. CDR1 MRHNA and CDR2 SNTAGT come from the germline V gene. CDR3 sequence (DNA): TGTGCCAGCAGAGCATCTCTAACTTTGGGCACTGAAGCTTTCTTT. Translating it yields CASRASLTLGTEAFF.

This clone appeared a single time. The chain uses TRBV5-1 and TRBJ2-3; D is perhaps TRBD2 (5 bases). V was trimmed by 4 bases and J by 0 bases, leaving 21 bases between them. Germline CDR1 reads SGHRS; CDR2 reads YFSETQ. CDR3 size: 18 residues. The CDR3 sequence: CASSKDAYWESSTDTQYF. CDR3 bases: TGCGCCAGCAGCAAGGACGCCTATTGGGAGTCTAGCACAGATACGCAGTATTTT.

The V call is TRBV9, the J call TRBJ2-1; 8 nucleotides line up with TRBD2. This CDR3 is 14 amino acids long. Germline V gene lookup returns CDR1 SGDLS and CDR2 YYNGEE. V was clipped by 3 bases and J by 11 bases; unmatched bases: 10. The CDR3: CASSAPTSGGKQFF. In DNA, the CDR3 is TGTGCCAGCAGCGCTCCTACTAGCGGCGGTAAGCAGTTCTTC.

This clone was seen once. The chain employs TRBV6-6 and TRBJ1-2; D remains unclear. Deletions cut 6 bases from V and 4 bases from J, with 12 bases between. This CDR3 has 13 amino acids. Germline loops: CDR1 MNHNY, CDR2 SVGAGI (reference sequence). The CDR3 coding sequence is TGTGCCAGCAGGAGGAGGGAGGGCTATGGCTACACCTTC. Its translation: CASRRREGYGYTF.

This chain uses TRBV28 with TRBJ2-7; TRBD1 matches 9 bases. The CDR3 contains 15 residues. Germline V gives CDR1 MDHEN, CDR2 SYDVKM. With 5 bases clipped from V and 4 bases from J, the junction kept 9 bases outside the gene matches. The CDR3 spells CASSPGQGLIYEQYV. The CDR3, as DNA: TGTGCCAGCAGTCCTGGACAGGGGTTAATTTACGAGCAGTACGTC.

This clone has a single count. The V and J genes are TRBV6-1 and TRBJ2-3, with TRBD2 matching over 9 bases. The CDR3 length is 16 residues. J was trimmed by 2 bases and V by 2 bases; bases with no gene match: 5. From germline, CDR1 is MNHNS and CDR2 SASEGT. CDR3 residues: CASSEIGGGATDTQYF. DNA for the CDR3: TGTGCCAGCAGTGAAATTGGCGGGGGGGCCACAGATACGCAGTATTTT.

The chain carries TRBV13 and TRBJ2-1; D gene uncertain. Germline lookup yields CDR1 PRHDT and CDR2 FYEKMQ (reference sequence). The CDR3 contains 13 residues. V lost 0 bases and J lost 9, with 9 bases in between. The CDR3 nucleotides read TGTGCCAGCAGCTTAGGGTGGGGTGGTGAGCAGTTCTTC. Its translation is CASSLGWGGEQFF.

The chain employs TRBV11-2 and TRBJ2-7, with 12 bases matching TRBD2. The CDR3 consists of 15 residues. Germline V gene data show CDR1 as SGHAT and CDR2 as FQNNGV. V was pared by 3 bases and J by 3 bases, with 3 bases of the junction left unmatched. CDR3 DNA sequence: TGTGCCAGCAGCTTTACTAGCGGGGGGAACTACGAGCAGTACGTC. It encodes CASSFTSGGNYEQYV.

The chain carries TRBV20-1 and TRBJ2-3; the D gene is possibly TRBD2 (5 bases). With 7 bases removed from V and 4 bases from J, the gap between germline ends came to 6 bases. CDR3 size: 10 residues. CDR1 and CDR2 from the germline V gene are DFQATT and SNEGSKA (reference sequence). The CDR3 loop reads CSVASDTQYF. Written as DNA, the CDR3 is TGCAGTGTAGCGTCAGATACGCAGTATTTT.

The chain is built from TRBV6-4 and TRBJ2-1, with 7 bases aligning to TRBD2. Losses at the gene ends were 2 bases for V and 6 bases for J; bases not matched to a gene: 10. The CDR3 totals 16 residues. Germline V gene data show CDR1 as MRHNA and CDR2 as SNTAGT. The CDR3 DNA follows: TGTGCCAGCAGTGACACAGCGGGACTGGGTGGCAATGAGCAGTTCTTC. This codes for CASSDTAGLGGNEQFF.